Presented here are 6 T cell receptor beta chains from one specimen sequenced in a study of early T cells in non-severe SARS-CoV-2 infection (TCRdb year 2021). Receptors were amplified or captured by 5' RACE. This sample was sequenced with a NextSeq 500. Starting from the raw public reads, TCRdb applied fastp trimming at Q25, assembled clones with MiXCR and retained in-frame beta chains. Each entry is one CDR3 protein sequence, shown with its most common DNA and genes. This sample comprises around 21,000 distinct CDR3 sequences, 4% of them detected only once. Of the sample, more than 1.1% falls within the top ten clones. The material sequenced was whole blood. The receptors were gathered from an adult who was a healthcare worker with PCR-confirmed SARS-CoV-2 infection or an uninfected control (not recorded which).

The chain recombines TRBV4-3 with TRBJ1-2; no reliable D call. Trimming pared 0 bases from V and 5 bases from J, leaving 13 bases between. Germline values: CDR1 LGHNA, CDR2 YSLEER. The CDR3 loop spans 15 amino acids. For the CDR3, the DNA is TGCGCCAGCAGCCAAGATAGCGGGTCCTTGTATGGCTACACCTTC. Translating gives CASSQDSGSLYGYTF.

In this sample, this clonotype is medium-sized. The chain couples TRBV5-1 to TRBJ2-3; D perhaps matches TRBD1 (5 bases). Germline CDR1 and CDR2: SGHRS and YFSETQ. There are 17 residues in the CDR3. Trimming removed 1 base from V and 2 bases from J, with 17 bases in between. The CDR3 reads CASSLYSSKGHTDTQYF. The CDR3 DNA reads TGCGCCAGCAGCTTGTATAGCTCTAAGGGGCACACAGATACGCAGTATTTT.

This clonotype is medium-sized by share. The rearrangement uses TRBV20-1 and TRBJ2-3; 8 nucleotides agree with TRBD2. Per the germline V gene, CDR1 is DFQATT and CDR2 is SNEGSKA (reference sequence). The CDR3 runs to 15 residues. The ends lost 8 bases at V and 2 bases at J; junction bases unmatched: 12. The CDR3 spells CSPSLSGTLTDTQYF. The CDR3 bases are TGCAGTCCATCTCTTAGCGGGACGCTCACAGATACGCAGTATTTT.

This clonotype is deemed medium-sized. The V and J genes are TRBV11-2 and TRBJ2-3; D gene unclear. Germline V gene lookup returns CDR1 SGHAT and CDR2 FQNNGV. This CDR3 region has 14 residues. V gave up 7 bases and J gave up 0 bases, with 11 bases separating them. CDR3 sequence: CASKPTFSTDTQYF. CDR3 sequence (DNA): TGTGCCAGCAAACCCACTTTCAGCACAGATACGCAGTATTTT. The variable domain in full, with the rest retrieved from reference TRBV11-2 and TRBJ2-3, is EAGVAQSPRYKIIEKRQSVAFWCNPISGHATLYWYQQILGQGPKLLIQFQNNGVVDDSQLPKDRFSAERLKGVDSTLKIQPAKLEDSAVYLCASKPTFSTDTQYFGPGTRLTVL.

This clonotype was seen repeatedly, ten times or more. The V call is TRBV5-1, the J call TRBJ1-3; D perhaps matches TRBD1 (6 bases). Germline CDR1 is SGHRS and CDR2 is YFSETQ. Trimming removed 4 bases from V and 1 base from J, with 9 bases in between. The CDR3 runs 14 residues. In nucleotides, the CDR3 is TGCGCCAGCAGCCGGACAGCATCTGGAAACACCATATATTTT. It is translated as CASSRTASGNTIYF.

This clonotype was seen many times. CDR3 DNA sequence: TGTGCCAGCAGCTTATATGACCCCTACGAGCAGTACTTC. It encodes CASSLYDPYEQYF. The chain couples TRBV11-2 to TRBJ2-7; D ambiguous. The germline gives CDR1 SGHAT, CDR2 FQNNGV. Trimming took 2 bases from V and 2 from J, leaving 7 bases between them. The CDR3 consists of 13 residues. The full variable domain, rest sourced from reference TRBV11-2 and TRBJ2-7, is EAGVAQSPRYKIIEKRQSVAFWCNPISGHATLYWYQQILGQGPKLLIQFQNNGVVDDSQLPKDRFSAERLKGVDSTLKIQPAKLEDSAVYLCASSLYDPYEQYFGPGTRLTVT.